The 27 T cell receptor beta chains given below trace back to one sample, sequenced in a study of blood T cells in healthy people across ages. Then a second PCR, running roughly 7 to 12 cycles, was carried out with a sample-barcoded 5' primer and a J-beta primer mix. TCRdb redid the calling of the 5' RACE reads with MiXCR, one entry per CDR3 protein. There are approximately 940,000 distinct CDR3 sequences in the sample; around 48% occur only once, and 13% lies in the top ten. The sequenced sample was blood. The origin of the receptors is a man aged 25 to 45 in good health.

The genes are TRBV7-2 and TRBJ1-2, with D perhaps matching TRBD1 (6 bases). The CDR3 extends over 17 amino acids. Germline V gene sequence: CDR1 SGHTA, CDR2 FQGNSA. Trimming shortened V by 1 base and J by 1 base, and 16 bases separated the two germline ends. The CDR3 DNA follows: TGTGCCAGCAGCTTAGGGGGGGCCAGAGGTCTTAACTATGGCTACACCTTC. Its protein product is CASSLGGARGLNYGYTF.

J is TRBJ2-2 and V is TRBV5-1; 8 bases agree with TRBD2. The ends lost 2 bases at V and 5 bases at J; junction bases unmatched: 2. This CDR3 is built from 14 residues. CDR1 is SGHRS, CDR2 YFSETQ, per germline. CDR3 region: CASSFTSGTGELFF. CDR3 DNA sequence: TGCGCCAGCAGCTTTACTAGCGGAACCGGGGAGCTGTTTTTT.

The chain uses TRBV28 and TRBJ2-5; D not resolved. This CDR3 spans 14 amino acids. Trimming stripped 5 bases from V and 4 bases from J, with 14 bases between. Germline-derived CDR1 and CDR2 are MDHEN and SYDVKM. The CDR3, as DNA: TGTGCCAGCAGTACTCAATTGGGCGTAGAGACCCAGTACTTC. Its protein product is CASSTQLGVETQYF. Using reference TRBV28 and TRBJ2-5 for the parts outside the CDR3, the full variable domain is DVKVTQSSRYLVKRTGEKVFLECVQDMDHENMFWYRQDPGLGLRLIYFSYDVKMKEKGDIPEGYSVSREKKERFSLILESASTNQTSMYLCASSTQLGVETQYFGPGTRLLVL.

The chain links TRBV29-1 to TRBJ2-7; 11 positions match TRBD1. CDR3 size: 15 residues. J was trimmed by 3 bases and V by 1 base; bases with no gene match: 5. Germline assignment: CDR1 SQVTM and CDR2 ANQGSEA. The CDR3 loop reads CSVEAGTGGGYEQYF. In DNA form, the CDR3 reads TGCAGCGTTGAAGCGGGGACAGGGGGAGGCTACGAGCAGTACTTC.

The chain employs TRBV28 and TRBJ2-1; TRBD2 aligns across 13 bases. Trimming at V came to 5 bases and at J to 4 bases, leaving 8 bases not matched to a gene. The CDR3 contains 17 residues. Germline V gene lookup returns CDR1 MDHEN and CDR2 SYDVKM. For the CDR3, the DNA is TGTGCCAGCAGTACCGCGACTAGCGGGGGGTCTTACAATGAGCAGTTCTTC. The encoded protein is CASSTATSGGSYNEQFF.

The J gene is TRBJ1-4, the V gene TRBV7-9; unclear D gene. The germline V gene encodes CDR1 SEHNR and CDR2 FQNEAQ (reference sequence). CDR3 length: 13 amino acids. The V and J ends lost 3 bases and 7 bases respectively, with 9 bases between them. CDR3 sequence reads: CASSFGRFEKLFF. The CDR3 DNA follows: TGTGCCAGCAGCTTTGGCCGATTTGAAAAACTGTTTTTT.

This clonotype occurred once. It may be a read error: a sequence one base away is much more abundant. This sequence joins TRBV12-3 or TRBV12-4 and TRBJ1-2; TRBD1 aligns across 10 bases. V shed 7 bases, J shed 8 bases, and the junction held 7 bases outside the gene matches. The CDR3 is made up of 13 amino acids. The CDR3 reads CASIPGTGEGYTF. The DNA of the CDR3 is TGTGCCAGCATTCCCGGGACAGGGGAGGGCTACACCTTC.

The chain has TRBV5-1 and TRBJ1-2; weak D call: TRBD1 (5 bases). Germline V gene lookup returns CDR1 SGHRS and CDR2 YFSETQ. This CDR3 contains 16 residues. Deletions cut 1 base from V and 7 bases from J, with 20 bases between. CDR3 region: CASSLNRLTGDFGYTF. In DNA, the CDR3 is TGCGCCAGCAGCTTGAATCGTTTGACGGGGGATTTTGGCTACACCTTC.

This clonotype was counted a few times. CDR3 amino acids: CASSLAWGGLHNEQFF. CDR3 coding DNA: TGCGCCAGCAGCTTGGCCTGGGGAGGGCTCCACAATGAGCAGTTCTTC. The rearrangement joins TRBV5-1 to TRBJ2-1; 7 nucleotides align to TRBD2. Germline V gene sequence: CDR1 SGHRS, CDR2 YFSETQ. With 0 bases clipped from V and 5 bases from J, the junction kept 8 bases outside the gene matches. The CDR3 is 16 amino acids.

This clonotype appeared a few times. This chain links TRBV20-1 with TRBJ2-5, with D perhaps being TRBD1 or TRBD2 (5 bases each). This CDR3 has 15 residues. Germline loops: CDR1 DFQATT, CDR2 SNEGSKA (reference sequence). Trimming took 6 bases from V and 2 from J, leaving 19 bases between them. This CDR3 reads CSASPPGWGQETQYF. In nucleotides, the CDR3 is TGCAGTGCCAGTCCTCCGGGTTGGGGGCAAGAGACCCAGTACTTC.

This clonotype was observed a few times. This chain connects TRBV10-2 to TRBJ1-1; D is perhaps TRBD1 (5 bases). Germline V gives CDR1 WSHSY, CDR2 SAAADI. The CDR3 is made up of 14 amino acids. V shed 7 bases and J shed 1 base, with 13 bases lying between them. CDR3 nucleotide sequence: TGCGCCAGCAACAACTGGGGACGGAACACTGAAGCTTTCTTT. The encoded protein is CASNNWGRNTEAFF.

V is TRBV28 and J is TRBJ1-5; possible D gene TRBD1, 5 bases. Trimming stripped 6 bases from V and 5 bases from J, with 17 bases between. The CDR3 contains 15 residues. The germline V gene encodes CDR1 MDHEN and CDR2 SYDVKM. CDR3 DNA sequence: TGTGCCAGCAGCCCACGATTGACAGACCATCAGCCCCAGCATTTT. Residues: CASSPRLTDHQPQHF. The complete variable domain, with remaining parts taken from reference TRBV28 and TRBJ1-5, reads DVKVTQSSRYLVKRTGEKVFLECVQDMDHENMFWYRQDPGLGLRLIYFSYDVKMKEKGDIPEGYSVSREKKERFSLILESASTNQTSMYLCASSPRLTDHQPQHFGDGTRLSIL.

The rearrangement joins TRBV9 to TRBJ1-1; possible D gene TRBD1, 5 bases. The CDR3 contains 14 residues. V was trimmed by 0 bases and J by 3 bases, leaving 9 bases between them. Germline assignment: CDR1 SGDLS and CDR2 YYNGEE. Written as DNA, the CDR3 is TGTGCCAGCAGCGTAGAGGGGCTGGACACTGAAGCTTTCTTT. Translated, it gives CASSVEGLDTEAFF.

This clonotype was counted between two and nine times. The genes are TRBV6-5 and TRBJ2-1; D is undetermined. CDR1 and CDR2 (germline): MNHEY, SVGAGI. CDR3 length equals 14 residues. V gave up 8 bases and J gave up 5 bases, with 16 bases separating them. CDR3 nucleotide sequence: TGTGCCAGCTCCTTAGCCGGGTCGCACAATGAGCAGTTCTTC. It translates to CASSLAGSHNEQFF.

This sequence joins TRBV3-1 and TRBJ2-2; 9 positions agree with TRBD1. In germline, CDR1 is LGHDT, CDR2 YNNKEL (reference sequence). V was clipped by 4 bases and J by 7 bases; unmatched bases: 7. The CDR3 covers 15 residues. CDR3 region: CASSLWDRVNGELFF. The CDR3 nucleotides are TGTGCCAGCAGCCTATGGGACAGGGTTAACGGGGAGCTGTTTTTT.

This clonotype was detected a few times. The CDR3 loop is CASTADRPSYNEQFF. CDR3 DNA: TGTGCCAGCACCGCCGACAGGCCTTCTTACAATGAGCAGTTCTTC. This rearrangement joins TRBV7-8 to TRBJ2-1; D might be TRBD1 (6 bases). V lost 7 bases, J lost 4 bases, and 17 bases lay in between. The CDR3 totals 15 residues. CDR1 and CDR2 (germline): SGHVS, FQNEAQ.

This clonotype has ten or more counts. This sequence joins TRBV28 and TRBJ1-6; D is undetermined. This CDR3 contains 15 residues. From germline, CDR1 is MDHEN and CDR2 SYDVKM. V lost 7 bases, J lost 6 bases, and 16 bases lay in between. CDR3 sequence: CASTALGPLNSPLHF. The CDR3 DNA reads as TGTGCCAGCACCGCATTGGGTCCCCTTAATTCACCCCTCCACTTT. The full variable domain, in which reference TRBV28 and TRBJ1-6 provide the parts outside the CDR3, is DVKVTQSSRYLVKRTGEKVFLECVQDMDHENMFWYRQDPGLGLRLIYFSYDVKMKEKGDIPEGYSVSREKKERFSLILESASTNQTSMYLCASTALGPLNSPLHFGNGTRLTVT.

This clonotype is a singleton in its sample. The CDR3 sequence is CSARGENLNNQPQHF. The CDR3 DNA reads as TGCAGTGCTAGAGGGGAGAACCTAAACAATCAGCCCCAGCATTTT. The chain joins TRBV20-1 to TRBJ1-5, with D uncertain. The CDR3 covers 15 residues. CDR1 DFQATT and CDR2 SNEGSKA come from the germline V gene (reference sequence). V lost 1 base and J lost 3, with 13 bases in between.

About this clonotype: One end of the junction varies from germline; a read error may be responsible. This chain connects TRBV20-1 to TRBJ1-1; 7 bases line up with TRBD1. This CDR3 region has 14 residues. From germline, CDR1 is DFQATT and CDR2 SNEGSKA (reference sequence). CDR3 DNA sequence: TGCAGTGTAACGAAGGGGGCGCAGGACACTGGAGCTTTCTTT. As protein: CSVTKGAQDTGAFF.

This clonotype was seen only once. The V and J genes are TRBV6-6 and TRBJ2-7, with TRBD1 matching over 7 bases. The V gene end was trimmed by 11 bases and the J gene end by 3 bases; junction bases not matched to a gene: 10. CDR1 is MNHNY, CDR2 SVGAGI, per germline (reference sequence). The CDR3 covers 13 residues. CDR3 bases: TGTGCCCCCCCCGGGACAGCACTCTACGAGCAGTACTTC. Translating it yields CAPPGTALYEQYF.

The V call is TRBV5-1, the J call TRBJ2-2; D gene uncertain. V was pared by 6 bases and J by 0 bases, with 6 bases between. The CDR3 covers 13 residues. The germline V gene has CDR1 SGHRS and CDR2 YFSETQ. CDR3 sequence reads: CASTGANTGELFF. The CDR3 nucleotides are TGCGCCAGCACTGGGGCGAACACCGGGGAGCTGTTTTTT.

This clonotype was picked up a small number of times. The chain recombines TRBV9 with TRBJ1-1; D gene unclear. Germline CDR1 and CDR2: SGDLS and YYNGEE. This CDR3 is built from 12 residues. V was shortened by 3 bases and J by 6 bases, with 9 bases between the two germline ends. CDR3 protein: CASSAGYSEAFF. CDR3 in DNA: TGTGCCAGCAGCGCTGGGTATTCTGAAGCTTTCTTT.

This clonotype was seen more than once but under ten times. The V and J genes are TRBV12-3 or TRBV12-4 and TRBJ1-2; D gene uncertain. The CDR3 runs 13 residues. Trimming removed 5 bases from V and 4 bases from J, with 11 bases in between. In DNA, the CDR3 is TGTGCCAGCAGTCCTACGCTTTCCTATGGCTACACCTTC. Amino acids: CASSPTLSYGYTF.

This clonotype was seen more than once but under ten times. V usage is TRBV20-1 and J usage is TRBJ1-1; tentatively, D is TRBD1 (5 bases). Between the trimmed V and J ends, which lost 6 bases and 0 bases, there was a span of 11 bases. CDR1 DFQATT and CDR2 SNEGSKA come from the germline V gene (reference sequence). CDR3 length: 13 amino acids. The CDR3 nucleotides read TGCAGTGCCCCACGGGGGATGAACACTGAAGCTTTCTTT. Its protein product is CSAPRGMNTEAFF.

The DNA for the CDR3 is TGTGCCAGCAGTACTAAGACAGGGTGGCATGAGCAGTACTTC. Protein sequence: CASSTKTGWHEQYF. The chain uses TRBV27 and TRBJ2-5; 7 bases agree with TRBD1. With V trimmed by 5 bases and J by 11 bases, 14 bases remained unmatched. The CDR3 runs to 14 residues. Germline V gives CDR1 MNHEY, CDR2 SMNVEV (reference sequence).

This chain joins TRBV21-1 and TRBJ1-6; TRBD1, the table's D call, was not compared with the DNA. TRBV21-1 is shown as a pseudogene. The CDR3 extends over 15 amino acids. Written as DNA, the CDR3 is TGTGCCAGCAGTGACGGGACGGAATATAATTCACCCCTCCACTTT. As protein: CASSDGTEYNSPLHF.

The rearrangement uses TRBV6-1 and TRBJ1-2; D gene ambiguous. Per germline, CDR1 MNHNS and CDR2 SASEGT. The CDR3 is 14 amino acids. Trimming took 6 bases from V and 6 from J, leaving 17 bases between them. The CDR3 nucleotides read TGTGCCAGCAGCGAAACGGGGTCACAAGATGGCTACACCTTC. Its translation: CASSETGSQDGYTF.